The clone carrying this T cell receptor beta chain was observed a few times. The data originate from a study of TIL therapy for anti-PD-1-resistant metastatic lung cancer. In the study overall: Tumor harvest preceded PD-1/PD-L1 blockade, followed by nivolumab treatment. Half of patients were current or former smokers.

Sequencing used immunoSEQ v3. The data were produced by immunoSEQ multiplex PCR, yet TCRdb's version contains in-frame clones alone and is incomplete. The data contain tens of thousands of clones, roughly 85% of them seen just once; the ten biggest clones take up 4.5% to 6%. Time point in this sample: pre-treatment sample, taken before nivolumab and TIL therapy. Adults with stage 4 NSCLC were enrolled in a phase I trial. Trimming cost V 0 bases and J 8 bases, with 14 bases left between them. The CDR3 runs to 14 residues. Germline loops: CDR1 GTSNPN, CDR2 SVGIG (reference sequence). The sample here was blood, taken at baseline. The TCR originated in a person aged 25 to 79 with non-small cell lung cancer. The V gene is TRBV30, the J gene TRBJ2-1; the D gene is possibly TRBD2 (7 bases). CDR3 bases: TGTGCCTGGAGTGTAGGGGGGGTGGGAGATGAGCAGTTCTTC. Translated: CAWSVGGVGDEQFF. Full variable domain (outside the CDR3, taken from reference TRBV30 and TRBJ2-1): SQTIHQWPATLVQPVGSPLSLECTVEGTSNPNLYWYRQAAGRGLQLLFYSVGIGQISSEVPQNLSASRPQDRQFILSSKKLLLSDSGFYLCAWSVGGVGDEQFFGPGTRLTVL.